What follows is one TCR beta chain and its context. These data are taken from a study of control samples from healthy donors and cancer patients. Using immunoSEQ multiplex PCR, the repertoire was profiled, and TCRdb retains in-frame clones only, with some absent. Of some 410,000 clones in the sample, 75% to 95% were seen once. The CDR3 extends over 15 amino acids. Germline loops: CDR1 SGHTA, CDR2 FQGNSA. V lost 5 bases, J lost 2 bases, and 15 bases lay in between. The rearrangement joins TRBV7-2 to TRBJ1-1; tentatively, D is TRBD1 (5 bases). The sequencing sample was made of PBMCs. The clonotype comes from a man in his forties with head and neck cancer. CDR3 sequence (DNA): TGTGCCAGCAGCCCCTGGGGGGGAGAAAACACTGAAGCTTTCTTT. It specifies CASSPWGGENTEAFF. The variable domain in full, with the rest retrieved from reference TRBV7-2 and TRBJ1-1, is GAGVSQSPSNKVTEKGKDVELRCDPISGHTALYWYRQSLGQGLEFLIYFQGNSAPDKSGLPSDRFSAERTGGSVSTLTIQRTQQEDSAVYLCASSPWGGENTEAFFGQGTRLTVV.